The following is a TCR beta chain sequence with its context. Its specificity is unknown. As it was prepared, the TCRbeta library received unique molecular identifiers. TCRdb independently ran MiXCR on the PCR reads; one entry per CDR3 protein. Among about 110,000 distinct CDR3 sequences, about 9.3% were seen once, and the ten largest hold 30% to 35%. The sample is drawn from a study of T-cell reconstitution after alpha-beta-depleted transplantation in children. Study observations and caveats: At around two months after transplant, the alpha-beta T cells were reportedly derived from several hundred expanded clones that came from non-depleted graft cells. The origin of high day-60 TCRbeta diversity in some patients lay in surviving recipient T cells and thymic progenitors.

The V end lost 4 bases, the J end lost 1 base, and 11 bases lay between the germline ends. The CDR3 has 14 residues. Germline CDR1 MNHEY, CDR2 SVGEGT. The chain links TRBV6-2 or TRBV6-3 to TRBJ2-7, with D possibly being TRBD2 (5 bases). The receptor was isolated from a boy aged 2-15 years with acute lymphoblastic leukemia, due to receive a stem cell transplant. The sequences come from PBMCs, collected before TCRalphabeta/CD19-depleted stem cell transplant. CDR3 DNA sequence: TGTGCCAGCAGTTCTCCGACTATTTCCTACGAGCAGTACTTC. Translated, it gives CASSSPTISYEQYF.